This T cell receptor beta chain stems from a study of blood T cell repertoires in COVID-19. Study as a whole: Whether acute or convalescent, the COVID-19 samples came from the United States, Italy and Spain.

V was pared by 4 bases and J by 0 bases, with 14 bases between. CDR1 SGHNT and CDR2 YYREEE come from the germline V gene (reference sequence). This CDR3 is built from 16 residues. Original handling: Reference gene primers were amplified, and this amplification served to estimate nucleated cell counts. Data came from immunoSEQ multiplex PCR; TCRdb stores just in-frame clones and leaves some out. The V and J calls and the clone size are those of that table, but D and trimming were determined from the DNA. The repertoire holds about 240,000 clones, with roughly 83% as singletons. The source of this sequence is a woman of 80 years or more with acute or convalescent COVID-19. The rearrangement joins TRBV5-4 to TRBJ1-3; no clear D. The sequencing input was peripheral blood. Written as DNA, the CDR3 is TGTGCCAGCAGCCCCGACCCGGGTCCCTCTGGAAACACCATATATTTT. Encoded protein: CASSPDPGPSGNTIYF.